This TCR beta chain was identified in a study of blood T cell repertoires in COVID-19. Study as a whole: The study drew acute and convalescent COVID-19 samples from the United States, Italy and Spain.

Followed over time, Seattle patients had been enrolled while infection was active. The CDR3 contains 14 residues. From germline, CDR1 is SGHKS and CDR2 YYEKEE (reference sequence). V lost 4 bases to trimming and J lost 5 bases; unmatched junction nucleotides: 5. Original data processing: Cell counts per sample came from amplifying reference gene primers. Only in-frame clones appear in the TCRdb table, and some are missing; sequencing was by immunoSEQ multiplex PCR. V and J calls and clone size are copied from that table; D and trimming were computed from the DNA. The sample has some 120,000 clones, 90% to 95% seen once.

The sample consisted of peripheral blood. This TCR was sampled from a man aged 50-59 years with COVID-19, enrolled during active disease. The J gene is TRBJ2-5, the V gene TRBV5-5, with 10 bases matching TRBD2. The CDR3: CASSGTTSGETQYF. The CDR3 nucleotides are TGTGCCAGCAGCGGTACGACTAGCGGGGAGACCCAGTACTTC.